This T cell receptor (beta chain) was documented in a study of shared clonotypes between healthy human individuals. General study results and limits: What limited the represented genetic and exposure-history diversity was the small number of donors.

Trimming at V came to 1 base and at J to 3 bases, leaving 3 bases not matched to a gene. Per the germline V gene, CDR1 is SGHRS and CDR2 is YFSETQ. The CDR3 runs 15 residues. Concerning this clone: The target antigen is unknown.

Here immunoSEQ multiplex PCR was the method, and the copy in TCRdb shows in-frame clones only, minus some. The sample has over a million clones, 70% to 80% seen once. The TCR was taken from a man between 18 and 29 years old in good health. Material for sequencing was memory CD4+ T cells sorted from blood. The subset was: CD45RA-negative fraction. The V and J genes are TRBV5-1 and TRBJ2-1; 8 bases are a match to TRBD1. The CDR3 DNA reads TGCGCCAGCAGCTTGCAGGGGGCCTTCTACAATGAGCAGTTCTTC. Residues: CASSLQGAFYNEQFF.